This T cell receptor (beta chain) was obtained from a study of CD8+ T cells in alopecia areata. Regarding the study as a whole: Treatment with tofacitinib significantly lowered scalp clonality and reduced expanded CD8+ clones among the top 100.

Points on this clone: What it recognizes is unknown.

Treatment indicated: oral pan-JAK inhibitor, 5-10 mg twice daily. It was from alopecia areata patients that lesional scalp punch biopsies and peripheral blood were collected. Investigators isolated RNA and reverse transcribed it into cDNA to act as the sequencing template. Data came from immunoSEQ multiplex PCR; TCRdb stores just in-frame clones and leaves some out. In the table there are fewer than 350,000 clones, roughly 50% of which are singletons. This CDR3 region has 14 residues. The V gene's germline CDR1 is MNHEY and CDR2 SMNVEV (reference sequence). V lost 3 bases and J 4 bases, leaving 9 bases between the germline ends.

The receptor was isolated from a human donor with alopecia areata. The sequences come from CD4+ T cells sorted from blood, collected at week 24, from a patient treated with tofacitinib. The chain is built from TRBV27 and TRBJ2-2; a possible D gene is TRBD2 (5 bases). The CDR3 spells CASSFGEGTGELFF. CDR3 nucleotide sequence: TGTGCCAGCAGTTTCGGGGAAGGCACCGGGGAGCTGTTTTTT.